This TCR beta chain was captured by sequencing in a study of T cell repertoires in cytomegalovirus infection. Study summary: TCR beta signatures that were public indicated CMV infection and matching HLA type.

This clonotype was observed at least ten times. Its target is not known. Germline lookup yields CDR1 MNHEY and CDR2 SMNVEV (reference sequence). The V end lost 7 bases, the J end lost 1 base, and 10 bases lay between the germline ends. CDR3 length: 13 residues. Findings and limits, study-wide: Cumulated frequencies of public TCR beta families served to identify carriers of CMV plus the relevant HLA.

TCRdb re-derived calls from the reads in MiXCR, one entry per CDR3 protein. This repertoire shows 500,000 or so distinct CDR3 sequences, more than 15% found once; its top ten account for roughly 25%. The chain employs TRBV27 and TRBJ1-1, with D tentatively TRBD1 (6 bases). The source is a human donor in good health (CMV status not recorded). Some clones in this sample may be carry-over from other donors' samples. Sequencing was carried out using CD8+ T cells from PBMCs. In DNA form, the CDR3 reads TGTGCCAGCACTGGGGGGCGGAACACTGAAGCTTTCTTT. Encoded protein: CASTGGRNTEAFF.